In this sample, the clone carrying this TCR beta chain turned up once. Its antigen remains unknown. This sample stems from a study of T cells in tuberculosis. Study summary: IGRA-negative adolescents, IGRA-positive adolescents with latent tuberculosis and adults with active tuberculosis formed this South African cohort.

The table came from immunoSEQ multiplex PCR; TCRdb's copy has only in-frame clones and leaves some out. The table has more than 35,000 clones, 90% to 95% seen once. V shed 7 bases and J 6 bases; nucleotides not matched to a gene: 12. Germline-derived CDR1 and CDR2 are LNHDA and SQIVND (reference sequence). CDR3 length: 15 residues. Study results and caveats: GMM-specific TCRs were nearer to active tuberculosis alpha repertoires, suggesting expansion.

The V and J genes are TRBV19 and TRBJ2-4; 7 bases align to TRBD1. The source material was PBMCs. This sequence originates from a donor between 10 and 35 years old with latent tuberculosis or without tuberculosis infection. Some clones in this sample may be carry-over from other donors' samples. In DNA, the CDR3 is TGTGCCAGTATTTCTCAACTTTACAGGGGAAACATTCAGTACTTC. Amino acid sequence: CASISQLYRGNIQYF.